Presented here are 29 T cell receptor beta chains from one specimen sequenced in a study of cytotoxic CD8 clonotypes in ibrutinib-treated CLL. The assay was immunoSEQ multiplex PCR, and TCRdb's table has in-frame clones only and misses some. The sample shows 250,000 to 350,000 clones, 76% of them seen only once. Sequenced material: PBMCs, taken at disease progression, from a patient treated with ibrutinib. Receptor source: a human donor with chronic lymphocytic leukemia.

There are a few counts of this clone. The CDR3 DNA sequence: TGCAGTGGCAGACAGGACTATGGCTACACCTTC. It is translated as CSGRQDYGYTF. The chain is built from TRBV20-1 and TRBJ1-2; tentative D call: TRBD1 (6 bases). Germline CDR1 DFQATT, CDR2 SNEGSKA (reference sequence). The V end was cut by 7 bases, the J end by 3 bases, with 9 bases between. The CDR3 sequence is 11 residues long.

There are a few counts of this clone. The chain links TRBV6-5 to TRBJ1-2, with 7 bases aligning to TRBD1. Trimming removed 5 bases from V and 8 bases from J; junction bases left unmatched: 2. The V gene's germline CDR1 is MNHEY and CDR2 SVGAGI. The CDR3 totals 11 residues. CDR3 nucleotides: TGTGCCAGCAGTCAGGGGGGCGGCTACACCTTC. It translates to CASSQGGGYTF.

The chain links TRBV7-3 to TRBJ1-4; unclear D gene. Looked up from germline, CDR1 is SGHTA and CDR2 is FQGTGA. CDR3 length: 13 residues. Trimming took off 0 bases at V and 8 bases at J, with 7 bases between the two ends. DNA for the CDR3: TGTGCCAGCAGCTTAACGTTAGGGGAAAAACTGTTTTTT. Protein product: CASSLTLGEKLFF.

The CDR3 region has the DNA TGTGCCAGCAGCCCCGACAGGGGTGAAGCTTTCTTT. It translates to CASSPDRGEAFF. The gene calls are TRBV5-6 and TRBJ1-1, with 8 positions matching TRBD1. Germline lookup yields CDR1 SGHDT and CDR2 YYEEEE. The ends lost 4 bases at V and 7 bases at J; junction bases unmatched: 3. The CDR3 loop spans 12 amino acids.

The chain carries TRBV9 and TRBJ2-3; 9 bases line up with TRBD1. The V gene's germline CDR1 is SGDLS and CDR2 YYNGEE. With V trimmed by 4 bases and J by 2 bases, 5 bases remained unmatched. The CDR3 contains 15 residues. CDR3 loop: CASSNRDRDTDTQYF. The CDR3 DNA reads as TGTGCCAGCAGCAACCGGGACAGGGACACAGATACGCAGTATTTT.

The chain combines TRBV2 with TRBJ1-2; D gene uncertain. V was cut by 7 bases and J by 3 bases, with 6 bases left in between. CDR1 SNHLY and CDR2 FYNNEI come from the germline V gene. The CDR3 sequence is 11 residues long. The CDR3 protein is CASTVDYGYTF. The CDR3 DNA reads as TGTGCCAGCACGGTGGACTATGGCTACACCTTC.

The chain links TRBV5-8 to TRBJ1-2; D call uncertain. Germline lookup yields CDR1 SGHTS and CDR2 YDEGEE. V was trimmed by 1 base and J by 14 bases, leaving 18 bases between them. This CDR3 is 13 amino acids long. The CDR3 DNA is TGTGCCAGCAGCTTGAGGGATGGAGCAGTTGAAACCTTC. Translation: CASSLRDGAVETF.

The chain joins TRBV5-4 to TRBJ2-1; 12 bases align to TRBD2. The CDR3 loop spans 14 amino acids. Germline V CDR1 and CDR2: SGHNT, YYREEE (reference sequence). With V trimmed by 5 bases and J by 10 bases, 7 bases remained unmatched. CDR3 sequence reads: CASRTTSGGYEQFF. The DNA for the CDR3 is TGTGCCAGCAGGACGACTAGCGGGGGATACGAGCAGTTCTTC.

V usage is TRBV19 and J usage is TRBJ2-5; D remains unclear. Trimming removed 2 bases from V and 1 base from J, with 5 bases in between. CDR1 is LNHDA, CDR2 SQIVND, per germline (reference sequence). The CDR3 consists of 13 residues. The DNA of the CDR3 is TGTGCCAGTAGTATACGCGGCCAAGAGACCCAGTACTTC. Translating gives CASSIRGQETQYF.

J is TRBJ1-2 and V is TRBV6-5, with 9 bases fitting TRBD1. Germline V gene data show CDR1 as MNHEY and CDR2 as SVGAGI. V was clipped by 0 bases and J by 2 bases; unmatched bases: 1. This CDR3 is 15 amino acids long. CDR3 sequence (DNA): TGTGCCAGCAGTTACTCTGGGACAGGGAACTATGGCTACACCTTC. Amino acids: CASSYSGTGNYGYTF.

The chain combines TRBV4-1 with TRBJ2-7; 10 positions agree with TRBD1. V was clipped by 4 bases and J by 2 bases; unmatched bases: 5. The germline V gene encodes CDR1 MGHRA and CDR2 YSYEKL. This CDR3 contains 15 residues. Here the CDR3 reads CASSPGQGGTYEQYF. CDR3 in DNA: TGCGCCAGCAGCCCCGGACAGGGGGGCACCTACGAGCAGTACTTC.

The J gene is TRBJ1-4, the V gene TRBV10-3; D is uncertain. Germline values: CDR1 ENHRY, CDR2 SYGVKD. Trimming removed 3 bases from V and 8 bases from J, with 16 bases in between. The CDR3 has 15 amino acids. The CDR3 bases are TGTGCCATCAGTGAAGGGCCCCCTGGGGTGGAAAAACTGTTTTTT. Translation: CAISEGPPGVEKLFF.

CDR3 loop: CASSLTDSYNEQFF. For the CDR3, the DNA is TGTGCCAGCAGCCTCACGGACAGTTACAATGAGCAGTTCTTC. The chain uses TRBV11-2 and TRBJ2-1; tentatively, D is TRBD1 (6 bases). Trimming took 5 bases from V and 4 from J, leaving 12 bases between them. This CDR3 comprises 14 residues. Germline V CDR1 and CDR2: SGHAT, FQNNGV.

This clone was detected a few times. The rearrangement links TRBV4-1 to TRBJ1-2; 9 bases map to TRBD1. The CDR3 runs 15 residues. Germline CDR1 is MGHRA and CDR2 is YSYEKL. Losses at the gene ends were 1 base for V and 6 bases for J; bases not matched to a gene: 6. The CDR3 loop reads CASSQGGTGRDGYTF. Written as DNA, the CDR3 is TGCGCCAGCAGCCAAGGAGGGACAGGGAGGGATGGCTACACCTTC.

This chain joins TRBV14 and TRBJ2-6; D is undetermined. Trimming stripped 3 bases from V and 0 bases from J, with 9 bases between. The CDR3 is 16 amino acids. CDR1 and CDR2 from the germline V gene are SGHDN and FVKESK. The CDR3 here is CASSHRHYSGANVLTF. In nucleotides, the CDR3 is TGTGCCAGCAGCCACAGACATTACTCTGGGGCCAACGTCCTGACTTTC.

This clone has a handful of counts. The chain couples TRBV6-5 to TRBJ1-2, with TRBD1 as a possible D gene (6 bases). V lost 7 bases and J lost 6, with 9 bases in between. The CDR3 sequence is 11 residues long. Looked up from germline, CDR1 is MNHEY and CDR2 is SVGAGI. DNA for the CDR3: TGTGCCAGCACCCAGGGGAATGGCTACACCTTC. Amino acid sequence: CASTQGNGYTF.

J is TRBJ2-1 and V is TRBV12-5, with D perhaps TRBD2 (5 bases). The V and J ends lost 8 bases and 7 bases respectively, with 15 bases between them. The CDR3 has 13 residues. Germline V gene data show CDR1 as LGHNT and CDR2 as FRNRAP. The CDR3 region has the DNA TGTGCTAGTTTCTCTCCGGGGTGGAATGAGCAGTTCTTC. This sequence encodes CASFSPGWNEQFF. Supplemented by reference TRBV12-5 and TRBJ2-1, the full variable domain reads DARVTQTPRHKVTEMGQEVTMRCQPILGHNTVFWYRQTMMQGLELLAYFRNRAPLDDSGMPKDRFSAEMPDATLATLKIQPSEPRDSAVYFCASFSPGWNEQFFGPGTRLTVL.

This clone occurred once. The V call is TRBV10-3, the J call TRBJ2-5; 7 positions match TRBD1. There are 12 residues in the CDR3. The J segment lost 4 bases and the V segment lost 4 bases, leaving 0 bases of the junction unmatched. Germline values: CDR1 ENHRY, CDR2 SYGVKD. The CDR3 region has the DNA TGTGCCATCAGTGGGACAGGAGAGACCCAGTACTTC. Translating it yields CAISGTGETQYF.

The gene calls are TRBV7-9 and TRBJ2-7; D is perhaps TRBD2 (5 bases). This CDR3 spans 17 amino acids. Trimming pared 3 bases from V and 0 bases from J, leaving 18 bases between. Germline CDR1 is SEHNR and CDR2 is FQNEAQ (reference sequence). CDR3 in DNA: TGTGCCAGCAGCTTCCTCGAAACGGAGGACGGCTCCTACGAGCAGTACTTC. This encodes CASSFLETEDGSYEQYF.

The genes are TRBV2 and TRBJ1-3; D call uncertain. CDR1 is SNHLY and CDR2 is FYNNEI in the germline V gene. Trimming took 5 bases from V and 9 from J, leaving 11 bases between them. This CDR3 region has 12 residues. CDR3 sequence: CASSPTPPTIYF. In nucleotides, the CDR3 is TGTGCCAGCAGTCCCACCCCCCCCACCATATATTTT.

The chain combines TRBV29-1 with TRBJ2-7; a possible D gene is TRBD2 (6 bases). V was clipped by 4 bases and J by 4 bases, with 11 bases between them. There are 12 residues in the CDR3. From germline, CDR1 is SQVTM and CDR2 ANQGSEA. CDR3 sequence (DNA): TGCAGCGTTGGCGGGACCGGGTACGAGCAGTACTTC. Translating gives CSVGGTGYEQYF.

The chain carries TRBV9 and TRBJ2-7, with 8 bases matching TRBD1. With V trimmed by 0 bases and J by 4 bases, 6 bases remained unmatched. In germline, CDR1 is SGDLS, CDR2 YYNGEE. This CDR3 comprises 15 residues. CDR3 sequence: CASSVGGQEHYEQYF. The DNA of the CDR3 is TGTGCCAGCAGCGTAGGGGGACAGGAACATTACGAGCAGTACTTC.

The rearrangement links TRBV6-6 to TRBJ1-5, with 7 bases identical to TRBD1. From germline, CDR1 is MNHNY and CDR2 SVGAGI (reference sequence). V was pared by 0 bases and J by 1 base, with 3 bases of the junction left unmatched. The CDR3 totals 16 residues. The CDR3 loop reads CASSYSMTGSNQPQHF. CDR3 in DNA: TGTGCCAGCAGTTACTCGATGACAGGGAGCAATCAGCCCCAGCATTTT.

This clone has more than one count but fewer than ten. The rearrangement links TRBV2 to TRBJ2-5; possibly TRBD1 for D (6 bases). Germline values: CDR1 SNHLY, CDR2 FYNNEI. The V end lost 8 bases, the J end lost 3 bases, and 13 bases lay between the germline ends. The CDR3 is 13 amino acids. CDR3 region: CASGKGTKETQYF. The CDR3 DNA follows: TGTGCCAGCGGGAAGGGGACAAAAGAGACCCAGTACTTC. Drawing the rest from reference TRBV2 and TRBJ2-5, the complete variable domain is EPEVTQTPSHQVTQMGQEVILRCVPISNHLYFYWYRQILGQKVEFLVSFYNNEISEKSEIFDDQFSVERPDGSNFTLKIRSTKLEDSAMYFCASGKGTKETQYFGPGTRLLVL.

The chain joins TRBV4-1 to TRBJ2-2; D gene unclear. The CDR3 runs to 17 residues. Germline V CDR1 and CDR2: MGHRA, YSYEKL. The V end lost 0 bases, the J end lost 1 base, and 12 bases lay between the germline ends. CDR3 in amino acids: CASSQDRRSLNTGELFF. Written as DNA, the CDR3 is TGCGCCAGCAGCCAAGACCGAAGAAGCTTGAACACCGGGGAGCTGTTTTTT.

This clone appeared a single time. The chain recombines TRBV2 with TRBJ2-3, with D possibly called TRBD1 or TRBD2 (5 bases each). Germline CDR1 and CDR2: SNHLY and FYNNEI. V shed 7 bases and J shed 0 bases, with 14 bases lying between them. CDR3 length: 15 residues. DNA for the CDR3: TGTGCCAGCAACCGGGACGGGGATAGCACAGATACGCAGTATTTT. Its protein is CASNRDGDSTDTQYF.

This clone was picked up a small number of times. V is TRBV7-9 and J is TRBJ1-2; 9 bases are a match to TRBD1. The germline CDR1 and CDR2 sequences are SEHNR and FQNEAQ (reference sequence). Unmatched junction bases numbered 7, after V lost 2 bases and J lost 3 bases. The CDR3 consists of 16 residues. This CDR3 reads CASSLTGTGRDYGYTF. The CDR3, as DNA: TGTGCCAGCAGCTTAACCGGGACAGGGCGGGACTATGGCTACACCTTC.

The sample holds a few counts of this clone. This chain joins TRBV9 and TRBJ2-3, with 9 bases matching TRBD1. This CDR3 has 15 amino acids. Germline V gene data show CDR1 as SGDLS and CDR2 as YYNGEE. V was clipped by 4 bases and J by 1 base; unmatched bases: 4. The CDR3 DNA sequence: TGTGCCAGCAGCCCCTGGACAGGGGGCACAGATACGCAGTATTTT. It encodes CASSPWTGGTDTQYF.

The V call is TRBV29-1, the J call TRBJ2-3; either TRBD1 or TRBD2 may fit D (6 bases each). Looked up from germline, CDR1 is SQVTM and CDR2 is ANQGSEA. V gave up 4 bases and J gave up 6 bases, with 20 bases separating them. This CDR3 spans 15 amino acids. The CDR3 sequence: CSVGGLARLRDTQYF. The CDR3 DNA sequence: TGCAGCGTTGGGGGGCTAGCGCGATTGCGGGATACGCAGTATTTT.